What follows describes a single T cell receptor (beta chain). The antigen remains undetermined. The data derive from a study of Ad26.COV2.S vaccination and SARS-CoV-2 variants. Overall study context: The study gave Ad26.COV2.S intramuscularly, once or twice 56 days apart. Findings and limits, study-wide: Post-vaccination breadth of spike-specific CD8+ and CD4+ T cell responses was reportedly substantial.

Sequencing used immunoSEQ multiplex PCR; TCRdb keeps in-frame clones, though not all of them. The sample consists of roughly 500,000 clones, around nine tenths of them appearing once. Treatment in this sample: roughly 19 received Ad26.COV2.S at low or high dose, single or two shots; roughly five received placebo; per-sample allocation not given. Each sample was drawn 63 days after the first injection (of vaccine or placebo). An adult aged 18-55 years in Boston served as the donor. Participants' vaccine, an Ad26 vector, delivered Wuhan-strain SARS-CoV-2 spike. The V end lost 5 bases, the J end lost 2 bases, and 16 bases lay between the germline ends. Germline CDR1 reads MDHEN; CDR2 reads SYDVKM. The CDR3 is 16 residues long.

This TCR was recovered from a person between 18 and 65 years old who received the Ad26.COV2.S COVID-19 vaccine or a placebo. The gene calls are TRBV28 and TRBJ1-5; weak D call: TRBD1 (6 bases). Sequencing used peripheral blood, obtained in a trial of Ad26.COV2.S vaccine versus placebo. Here the CDR3 DNA reads TGTGCCAGCAGTCAAACCATAGGGGGTGGCAATCAGCCCCAGCATTTT. Translation: CASSQTIGGGNQPQHF.